The 25 T cell receptor beta chains below were found in one sample sequenced in a study of cytomegalovirus exposure and HLA in healthy donors. PCR employed 60 Vbeta and 13 Jbeta primers. Sequenced by immunoSEQ multiplex PCR; TCRdb stores in-frame clones only, minus some. The sample holds 65,000 to 85,000 clones, around 80% seen once. Sequencing was performed on PBMCs. Source of these receptors: a man aged 50 to 59 in good health and CMV-seropositive.

About this clone itself: One end of the junction fails to match germline, which may point to a read error. The rearrangement uses TRBV6-1 and TRBJ2-6; 7 bases are a match to TRBD2. The CDR3 loop spans 16 amino acids. Germline assignment: CDR1 MNHNS and CDR2 SASEGT. CDR3 sequence: CASSEGGGTGANGLTF. The CDR3 nucleotides are TGTGCCAGCAGTGAAGGGGGGGGAACTGGGGCCAACGGCCTGACTTTC.

This rearrangement joins TRBV18 to TRBJ2-7, with TRBD2 matching over 10 bases. The CDR3 has 14 residues. With V trimmed by 5 bases and J by 5 bases, 6 bases remained unmatched. CDR1 is KGHSH and CDR2 is LQKENI in the germline V gene. The CDR3 bases are TGTGCCAGCTCAGACACTAGCGGGAAGGACGAGCAGTACTTC. Translation gives CASSDTSGKDEQYF.

This rearrangement joins TRBV4-1 to TRBJ2-7; TRBD2 matches 7 bases. J gave up 0 bases and V 1 base, and 9 bases lay outside the gene matches. The CDR3 loop spans 17 amino acids. Germline V CDR1 and CDR2: MGHRA, YSYEKL. In nucleotides, the CDR3 is TGCGCCAGCAGCCAAGTGGGACTAACTAAAAGCTCCTACGAGCAGTACTTC. Encoded protein: CASSQVGLTKSSYEQYF.

The chain uses TRBV5-1 and TRBJ2-1; 14 bases match TRBD2. CDR3 length: 18 amino acids. V lost 0 bases to trimming and J lost 2 bases; unmatched junction nucleotides: 4. CDR1 is SGHRS, CDR2 YFSETQ, per germline. CDR3 amino acids: CASSLGLAGGPAYNEQFF. CDR3 bases: TGCGCCAGCAGCTTGGGACTAGCGGGAGGGCCGGCCTACAATGAGCAGTTCTTC.

The V gene is TRBV19, the J gene TRBJ2-3; D may be TRBD1 (5 bases). V was pared by 6 bases and J by 0 bases, with 16 bases between. The CDR3 is made up of 16 amino acids. The V gene's germline CDR1 is LNHDA and CDR2 SQIVND (reference sequence). The CDR3 is CASRNLDRPSTDTQYF. The CDR3, as DNA: TGTGCCAGTAGAAACCTCGACAGACCGAGCACAGATACGCAGTATTTT. The full variable domain, in which reference TRBV19 and TRBJ2-3 provide the parts outside the CDR3, is DGGITQSPKYLFRKEGQNVTLSCEQNLNHDAMYWYRQDPGQGLRLIYYSQIVNDFQKGDIAEGYSVSREKKESFPLTVTSAQKNPTAFYLCASRNLDRPSTDTQYFGPGTRLTVL.

V gene TRBV10-3 combines with J gene TRBJ2-1, with D perhaps matching TRBD2 (6 bases). V lost 6 bases and J 1 base, leaving 13 bases between the germline ends. This CDR3 has 15 residues. From germline, CDR1 is ENHRY and CDR2 SYGVKD. CDR3 residues: CAISDLSGSYNEQFF. The CDR3 DNA reads as TGTGCCATCAGCGACCTTAGCGGTTCCTACAATGAGCAGTTCTTC.

For the CDR3, the DNA is TGTGCCAGCAGCCGGACAGCAAGCACAGATACGCAGTATTTT. Translating gives CASSRTASTDTQYF. The V call is TRBV6-4, the J call TRBJ2-3, with D perhaps TRBD1 (6 bases). V was trimmed by 6 bases and J by 0 bases, leaving 10 bases between them. Germline V lookup: CDR1 MRHNA, CDR2 SNTAGT. This CDR3 is 14 amino acids long.

The chain employs TRBV29-1 and TRBJ1-5; 7 nucleotides line up with TRBD1. Trimming removed 7 bases from V and 6 bases from J; junction bases left unmatched: 9. This CDR3 is 13 amino acids long. Germline V lookup: CDR1 SQVTM, CDR2 ANQGSEA. The CDR3 region is CSARQGEGQPQHF. As DNA, the CDR3 is TGCAGCGCCCGACAGGGCGAAGGTCAGCCCCAGCATTTT.

V usage is TRBV2 and J usage is TRBJ1-2, with TRBD1 matching over 12 bases. V lost 8 bases to trimming and J lost 8 bases; unmatched junction nucleotides: 9. Germline V CDR1 and CDR2: SNHLY, FYNNEI. The CDR3 runs 14 residues. CDR3 DNA sequence: TGTGCCAGCCGTCCCGGGACAGGGGGCGGAGGCTACACCTTC. It is translated as CASRPGTGGGGYTF.

This clone has more than one count but fewer than ten. The V call is TRBV27, the J call TRBJ1-1, with a possible D match to TRBD1 (6 bases). V dropped 0 bases and J dropped 0 bases, with 14 bases sitting between them. Per germline, CDR1 MNHEY and CDR2 SMNVEV (reference sequence). The CDR3 loop spans 17 amino acids. CDR3 bases: TGTGCCAGCAGTTTATCCCCTAGGACAGAGTTGAACACTGAAGCTTTCTTT. Protein product: CASSLSPRTELNTEAFF.

This rearrangement joins TRBV7-2 to TRBJ1-5; 7 positions match TRBD1. Germline CDR1 and CDR2: SGHTA and FQGNSA. V shed 8 bases, J shed 7 bases, and the junction held 8 bases outside the gene matches. This CDR3 comprises 13 residues. The CDR3 spells CASSDRVRQPQHF. In DNA form, the CDR3 reads TGTGCCAGCTCAGACAGGGTGAGACAGCCCCAGCATTTT.

This clone came up a few times. This chain links TRBV4-3 with TRBJ2-2; 8 bases agree with TRBD2. Germline values: CDR1 LGHNA, CDR2 YSLEER. This CDR3 comprises 16 residues. J was trimmed by 2 bases and V by 0 bases; bases with no gene match: 2. CDR3 sequence: CASSQETSVNTGELFF. CDR3 coding DNA: TGCGCCAGCAGCCAAGAGACTAGCGTAAACACCGGGGAGCTGTTTTTT.

Comment on this clone: One end of the junction fails to match germline, which may point to a read error. The chain carries TRBV7-9 and TRBJ2-3; 8 bases line up with TRBD1. This CDR3 comprises 16 residues. Germline loops: CDR1 SEHNR, CDR2 FQNEAQ (reference sequence). The CDR3 here is CSSSPHWTGSTDTQYF. In DNA form, the CDR3 reads TGTTCCAGCAGCCCCCACTGGACAGGGTCAACAGATACGCAGTATTTT.

This chain uses TRBV19 with TRBJ1-5; tentative D call: TRBD1 (5 bases). V was pared by 3 bases and J by 4 bases, with 13 bases between. The CDR3 covers 15 residues. The germline V gene encodes CDR1 LNHDA and CDR2 SQIVND (reference sequence). CDR3 sequence reads: CASSITGEGNQPQHF. CDR3 coding DNA: TGTGCCAGTAGTATTACGGGGGAGGGGAATCAGCCCCAGCATTTT.

The chain uses TRBV30 and TRBJ2-1; 14 bases agree with TRBD2. This CDR3 region has 16 residues. Germline V gene sequence: CDR1 GTSNPN, CDR2 SVGIG (reference sequence). The V gene end was trimmed by 3 bases and the J gene end by 8 bases; junction bases not matched to a gene: 9. This chain's CDR3 is CAWSAGLAGGSYEQFF. Here the CDR3 DNA reads TGTGCCTGGAGCGCCGGACTAGCGGGAGGAAGTTATGAGCAGTTCTTC.

This rearrangement joins TRBV11-3 to TRBJ2-1; 8 bases map to TRBD2. Per the germline V gene, CDR1 is SGHNT and CDR2 is YENEEA. V dropped 4 bases and J dropped 8; count of bases not matched to a gene: 7. The CDR3 is 14 amino acids. CDR3 protein: CASSSGRAGDEQFF. CDR3 nucleotides: TGTGCCAGCAGCTCCGGGAGGGCCGGGGATGAGCAGTTCTTC.

The chain has TRBV7-2 and TRBJ2-1; D is ambiguous. The germline CDR1 and CDR2 sequences are SGHTA and FQGNSA. V was pared by 0 bases and J by 3 bases, with 9 bases between. The CDR3 runs 15 residues. CDR3 coding DNA: TGTGCCAGCAGCTTAGCGAGTGATTACTACAATGAGCAGTTCTTC. Translated, it gives CASSLASDYYNEQFF.

This chain joins TRBV19 and TRBJ2-5; 8 nucleotides agree with TRBD1. After removal of 4 bases from V and 4 bases from J, the junction contained 5 bases not matched to a gene. CDR3 length equals 14 residues. Germline CDR1 is LNHDA and CDR2 is SQIVND (reference sequence). In nucleotides, the CDR3 is TGTGCCAGTAGTAACTCAGGGGGCGTAGAGACCCAGTACTTC. Amino acids: CASSNSGGVETQYF.

The chain is built from TRBV11-3 and TRBJ2-2; 9 bases are shared with TRBD2. The germline gives CDR1 SGHNT, CDR2 YENEEA. J was trimmed by 8 bases and V by 1 base; bases with no gene match: 11. The CDR3 covers 17 residues. In DNA form, the CDR3 reads TGTGCCAGCAGCTTAGCGGCACTAGCGGGTGACCCAGGGGAGCTGTTTTTT. Encoded protein: CASSLAALAGDPGELFF.

The CDR3 nucleotides read TGTGCCAGCAGCTTAGGGGGAGTCGGCGAGCAGTACTTC. This encodes CASSLGGVGEQYF. This chain joins TRBV11-3 and TRBJ2-5, with a weak D call TRBD2 (5 bases). The DNA end favors TRBJ2-7, so the J call may be wrong. The V gene's germline CDR1 is SGHNT and CDR2 YENEEA. The CDR3 length is 13 residues.

This rearrangement joins TRBV7-9 to TRBJ2-3; TRBD2 agrees at 7 bases. The germline V gene has CDR1 SEHNR and CDR2 FQNEAQ (reference sequence). The CDR3 is 18 amino acids. J was trimmed by 2 bases and V by 1 base; bases with no gene match: 12. The chain's CDR3 is CASSLGLASGAFTDTQYF. CDR3 nucleotides: TGTGCCAGCAGCTTAGGGCTAGCTAGCGGAGCTTTCACAGATACGCAGTATTTT.

This clone has just one count. The V and J genes are TRBV5-5 and TRBJ2-5; D is possibly TRBD1 (5 bases). With 4 bases removed from V and 5 bases from J, the gap between germline ends came to 9 bases. In germline, CDR1 is SGHKS, CDR2 YYEKEE (reference sequence). The CDR3 extends over 12 amino acids. The CDR3 reads CASSKQEETQYF. As DNA, the CDR3 is TGTGCCAGCAGCAAACAGGAGGAGACCCAGTACTTC.

The rearrangement links TRBV13 to TRBJ2-7; the D gene is possibly TRBD2 (6 bases). Trimming shortened V by 3 bases and J by 3 bases, and 12 bases separated the two germline ends. The CDR3 totals 14 residues. Germline V gene sequence: CDR1 PRHDT, CDR2 FYEKMQ (reference sequence). The CDR3 DNA sequence: TGTGCCAGCAGCTTGCCCGGCGGGGACTACGAGCAGTACTTC. Encoded protein: CASSLPGGDYEQYF.

In this sample, this clone turned up a few times. The genes are TRBV15 and TRBJ2-7, with 9 bases fitting TRBD1. This CDR3 has 15 amino acids. CDR1 is LNHNV and CDR2 is YYDKDF in the germline V gene (reference sequence). J gave up 7 bases and V 4 bases, and 11 bases lay outside the gene matches. The CDR3 DNA sequence: TGTGCCACCAGCAATTCCGGGACAGGGCGGCATGAGCAGTACTTC. Translated: CATSNSGTGRHEQYF. The full variable domain, in which reference TRBV15 and TRBJ2-7 provide the parts outside the CDR3, is DAMVIQNPRYQVTQFGKPVTLSCSQTLNHNVMYWYQQKSSQAPKLLFHYYDKDFNNEADTPDNFQSRRPNTSFCFLDIRSPGLGDTAMYLCATSNSGTGRHEQYFGPGTRLTVT.

This clone was counted only a few times. This sequence joins TRBV5-1 and TRBJ2-3, with 7 bases matching TRBD1. Losses at the gene ends were 4 bases for V and 6 bases for J; bases not matched to a gene: 5. Germline assignment: CDR1 SGHRS and CDR2 YFSETQ. This CDR3 region has 13 residues. CDR3 protein: CASSRLQGDTQYF. CDR3 sequence (DNA): TGCGCCAGCAGCCGCCTACAGGGGGATACGCAGTATTTT.